Here is one T cell receptor beta chain with its context. The antigen is not known. V lost 7 bases and J lost 0, with 0 bases in between. Germline assignment: CDR1 SEHNR and CDR2 FQNEAQ (reference sequence). This CDR3 has 10 amino acids. This sample is part of a study of memory CD4+ T cells and cytomegalovirus serostatus. Sequencing used immunoSEQ multiplex PCR; TCRdb keeps in-frame clones, though not all of them. The data hold 25,000 to 30,000 clones, with about four fifths observed a single time. Study results and caveats: The CMV-associated TCR signature appears largely within the CD4+ memory repertoire. About 40% of the roughly 150 known CMV-associated TCRbeta sequences appeared in CD4+ memory. CMV serostatus prediction reached median AUC around 0.95, or 0.9 with US-trained model.

The sort gate was single viable CD3+CD4+CD8-CD45RO+ cells for memory CD4+ T cells. Serum IgG to CMV pp150, pp28, p38 and p52 defined serostatus. The receptor's source is an adult in good health and CMV-seronegative. Sequenced material: memory CD4+ T cells from blood. The gene calls are TRBV7-9 and TRBJ1-1; no clear D gene. CDR3 DNA sequence: TGTGCCAGCATGAACACTGAAGCTTTCTTT. It yields the protein CASMNTEAFF.